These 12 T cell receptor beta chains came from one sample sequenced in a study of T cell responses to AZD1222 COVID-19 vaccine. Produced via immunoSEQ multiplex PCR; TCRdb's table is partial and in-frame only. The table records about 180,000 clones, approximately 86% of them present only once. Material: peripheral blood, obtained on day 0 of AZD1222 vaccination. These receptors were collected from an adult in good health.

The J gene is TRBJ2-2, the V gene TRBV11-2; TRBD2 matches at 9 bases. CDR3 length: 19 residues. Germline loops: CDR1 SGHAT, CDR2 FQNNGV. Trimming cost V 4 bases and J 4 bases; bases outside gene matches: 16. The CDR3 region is CASSSPGLAWGLSTGELFF. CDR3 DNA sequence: TGTGCCAGCAGCTCTCCGGGACTAGCATGGGGGTTGAGCACCGGGGAGCTGTTTTTT.

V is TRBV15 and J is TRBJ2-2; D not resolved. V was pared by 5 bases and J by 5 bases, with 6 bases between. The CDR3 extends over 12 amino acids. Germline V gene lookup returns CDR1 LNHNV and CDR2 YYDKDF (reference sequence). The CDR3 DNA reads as TGTGCCACCAGCCAAGTTACCGGGGAGCTGTTTTTT. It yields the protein CATSQVTGELFF.

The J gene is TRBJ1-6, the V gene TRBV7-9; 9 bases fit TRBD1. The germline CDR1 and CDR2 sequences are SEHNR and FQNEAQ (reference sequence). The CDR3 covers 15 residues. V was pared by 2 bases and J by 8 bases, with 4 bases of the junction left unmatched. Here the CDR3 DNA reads TGTGCCAGCAGCTTATTACAGGGGGCCGATTCACCCCTCCACTTT. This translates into CASSLLQGADSPLHF.

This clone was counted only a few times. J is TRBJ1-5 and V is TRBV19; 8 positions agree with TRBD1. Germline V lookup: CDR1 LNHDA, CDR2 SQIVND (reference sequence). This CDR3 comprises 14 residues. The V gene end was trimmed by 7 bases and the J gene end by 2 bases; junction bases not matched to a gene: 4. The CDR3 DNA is TGTGCCAGTATCCTGACAGGGGGCAATCAGCCCCAGCATTTT. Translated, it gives CASILTGGNQPQHF.

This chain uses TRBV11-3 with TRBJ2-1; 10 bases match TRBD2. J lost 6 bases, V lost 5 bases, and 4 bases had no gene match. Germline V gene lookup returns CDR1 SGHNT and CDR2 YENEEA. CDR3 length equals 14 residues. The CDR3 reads CASSPAGGGNEQFF. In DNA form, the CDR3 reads TGTGCCAGCAGCCCAGCGGGAGGGGGCAATGAGCAGTTCTTC.

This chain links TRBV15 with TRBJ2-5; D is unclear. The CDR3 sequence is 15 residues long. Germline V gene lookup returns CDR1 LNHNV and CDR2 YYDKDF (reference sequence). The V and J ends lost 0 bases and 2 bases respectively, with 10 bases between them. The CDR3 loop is CATSRDPNGQETQYF. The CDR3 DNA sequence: TGTGCCACCAGCAGAGATCCTAACGGGCAAGAGACCCAGTACTTC. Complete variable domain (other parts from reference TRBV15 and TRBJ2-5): DAMVIQNPRYQVTQFGKPVTLSCSQTLNHNVMYWYQQKSSQAPKLLFHYYDKDFNNEADTPDNFQSRRPNTSFCFLDIRSPGLGDTAMYLCATSRDPNGQETQYFGPGTRLLVL.

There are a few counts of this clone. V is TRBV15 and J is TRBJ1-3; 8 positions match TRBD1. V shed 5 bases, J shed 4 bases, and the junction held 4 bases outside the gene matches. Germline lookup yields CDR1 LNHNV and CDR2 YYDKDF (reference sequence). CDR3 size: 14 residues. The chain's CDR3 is CATSPRDRGNTIYF. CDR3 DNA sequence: TGTGCCACCAGCCCACGGGACAGGGGAAACACCATATATTTT.

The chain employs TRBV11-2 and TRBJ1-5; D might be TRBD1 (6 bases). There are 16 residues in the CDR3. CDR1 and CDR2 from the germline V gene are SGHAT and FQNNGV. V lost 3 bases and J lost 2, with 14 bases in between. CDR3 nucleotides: TGTGCCAGCAGCTTGCGGGGACAATTTCGCAATCAGCCCCAGCATTTT. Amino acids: CASSLRGQFRNQPQHF. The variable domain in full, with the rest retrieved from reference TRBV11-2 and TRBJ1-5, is EAGVAQSPRYKIIEKRQSVAFWCNPISGHATLYWYQQILGQGPKLLIQFQNNGVVDDSQLPKDRFSAERLKGVDSTLKIQPAKLEDSAVYLCASSLRGQFRNQPQHFGDGTRLSIL.

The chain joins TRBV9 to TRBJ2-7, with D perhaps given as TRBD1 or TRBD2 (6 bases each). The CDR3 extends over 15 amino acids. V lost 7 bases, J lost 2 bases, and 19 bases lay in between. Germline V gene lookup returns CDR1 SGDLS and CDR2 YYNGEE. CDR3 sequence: CASSPEGGSPYEQYF. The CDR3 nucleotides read TGTGCCAGCTCCCCCGAGGGGGGCTCCCCCTACGAGCAGTACTTC.

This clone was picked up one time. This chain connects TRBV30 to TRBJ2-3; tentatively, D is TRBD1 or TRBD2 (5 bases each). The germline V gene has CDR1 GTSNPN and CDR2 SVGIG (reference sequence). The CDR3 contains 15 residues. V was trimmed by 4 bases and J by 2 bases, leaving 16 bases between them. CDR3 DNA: TGTGCCTGGACCCACGGTGGGGGATACACAGATACGCAGTATTTT. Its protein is CAWTHGGGYTDTQYF.

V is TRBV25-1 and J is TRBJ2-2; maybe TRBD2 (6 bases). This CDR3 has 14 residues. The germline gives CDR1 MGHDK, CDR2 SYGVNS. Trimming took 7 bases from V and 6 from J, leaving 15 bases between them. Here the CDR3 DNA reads TGTGCCAGCACCCGAACGGAGGGAGCCGGGGAGCTGTTTTTT. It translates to CASTRTEGAGELFF.

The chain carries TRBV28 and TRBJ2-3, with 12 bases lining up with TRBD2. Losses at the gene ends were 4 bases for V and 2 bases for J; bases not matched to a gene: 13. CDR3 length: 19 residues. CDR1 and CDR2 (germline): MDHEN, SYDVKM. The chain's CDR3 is CASSSQQLTSGGFTDTQYF. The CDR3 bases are TGTGCCAGCAGTTCCCAACAATTAACTAGCGGGGGGTTCACAGATACGCAGTATTTT.